Detailed here is one T cell receptor (beta chain). Antigen specificity is unknown. These data come from a study of post-analysis software for immune sequencing data. Libraries were made from TCR beta cDNA, and they carried unique molecular identifiers. Input amounts of roughly 0.9 to 10 million T cells were used. These gave about 500,000 cDNA molecules, so each molecule approximated one T cell. TCRdb analysed the PCR reads with MiXCR anew, one entry per CDR3 protein. The sample shows about 820,000 distinct CDR3 sequences, approximately 57% of them seen only once. J gave up 0 bases and V 6 bases, and 12 bases lay outside the gene matches. The germline V gene encodes CDR1 LNHNV and CDR2 YYDKDF (reference sequence). CDR3 length: 17 amino acids. Whole-study results and caveats: The five TRBV segments detected at higher frequency in patients than in controls included TRBV5-6, TRBV5-1 and TRBV20-1. Analysis by F measure revealed that same-batch samples clustered strongly together. When compared against controls, multiple sclerosis patients showed significantly lower normalized Chao1 diversity.

The TCR comes from a girl aged 5 to 17 with multiple sclerosis. Sample: blood. This chain joins TRBV15 and TRBJ2-3; the match to TRBD2 covers 7 bases. The CDR3 DNA is TGTGCCACCAGGAGGGAGGGTCGAGAATCTAGCACAGATACGCAGTATTTT. Translation gives CATRREGRESSTDTQYF.